The 13 T cell receptor beta chains below were found in one sample sequenced in a study of radiation and T cells in renal cell carcinoma. Profiling relied on immunoSEQ multiplex PCR, and the TCRdb table lists in-frame clones only, not all of them. The table lists fewer than 200,000 clones, 88% of them singletons. Time point defined: blood 4 weeks post-SBRT, at nephrectomy. Treatment described: 15 Gy SBRT to primary tumor, nephrectomy 4 weeks later. This specimen was blood, taken from a patient whose treatment included radiotherapy and nephrectomy. These receptors were collected from a woman aged 45 to 65 with renal cell carcinoma.

The chain is built from TRBV28 and TRBJ1-1; maybe TRBD1 (5 bases). V was cut by 5 bases and J by 8 bases, with 15 bases left in between. CDR3 size: 13 residues. Per germline, CDR1 MDHEN and CDR2 SYDVKM. In DNA form, the CDR3 reads TGTGCCAGCAGTCTCGGGACCAAAAGGGAAGCTTTCTTT. It specifies CASSLGTKREAFF.

The chain links TRBV7-9 to TRBJ1-1; a weak D match, TRBD1 (5 bases). This CDR3 comprises 14 residues. V was cut by 5 bases and J by 0 bases, with 10 bases left in between. Per the germline V gene, CDR1 is SEHNR and CDR2 is FQNEAQ (reference sequence). The DNA of the CDR3 is TGTGCCAGCAGCCAGGGACGGGTGAACACTGAAGCTTTCTTT. Its protein is CASSQGRVNTEAFF.

The rearrangement links TRBV4-3 to TRBJ2-6; D unresolved. V was shortened by 3 bases and J by 0 bases, with 3 bases between the two germline ends. The CDR3 runs 14 residues. Per germline, CDR1 LGHNA and CDR2 YSLEER. CDR3 coding DNA: TGCGCCAGCAGCCAGACCTCTGGGGCCAACGTCCTGACTTTC. This gives the protein CASSQTSGANVLTF.

This rearrangement joins TRBV5-1 to TRBJ2-1; D is unclear. Trimming removed 5 bases from V and 5 bases from J, with 17 bases in between. CDR3 size: 15 residues. Germline loops: CDR1 SGHRS, CDR2 YFSETQ. The CDR3 DNA is TGCGCCAGCAGGGCGTGGGTGAGTCGAGACAATGAGCAGTTCTTC. This encodes CASRAWVSRDNEQFF.

This chain links TRBV5-5 with TRBJ2-3, with a possible D match to TRBD2 (5 bases). Looked up from germline, CDR1 is SGHKS and CDR2 is YYEKEE (reference sequence). Trimming pared 3 bases from V and 8 bases from J, leaving 16 bases between. The CDR3 runs 14 residues. This CDR3 is CASSSFGSERTQYF. In nucleotides, the CDR3 is TGTGCCAGCAGCTCGTTCGGTAGCGAGCGTACGCAGTATTTT.

The genes are TRBV7-2 and TRBJ2-7, with TRBD1 identical over 7 bases. With V trimmed by 3 bases and J by 0 bases, 5 bases remained unmatched. The CDR3 spans 15 residues. Per the germline V gene, CDR1 is SGHTA and CDR2 is FQGNSA. The CDR3 loop reads CASSLGTVPSYEQYF. The DNA for the CDR3 is TGTGCCAGCAGCTTGGGGACAGTGCCCTCCTACGAGCAGTACTTC.

The rearrangement joins TRBV6-1 to TRBJ1-2; D is unclear. The V and J ends lost 2 bases and 2 bases respectively, with 9 bases between them. Germline-derived CDR1 and CDR2 are MNHNS and SASEGT. CDR3 size: 14 residues. In DNA, the CDR3 is TGTGCCAGCAGTGAAATTGCCCAGAACTATGGCTACACCTTC. Amino acid sequence: CASSEIAQNYGYTF.

This chain joins TRBV4-3 and TRBJ1-2; TRBD1 is a possible D gene (6 bases). There are 14 residues in the CDR3. V was cut by 4 bases and J by 3 bases, with 12 bases left in between. Germline V gene lookup returns CDR1 LGHNA and CDR2 YSLEER. The CDR3 DNA follows: TGCGCCAGCAGCCGTCAGGGGTGGGACTATGGCTACACCTTC. Translation gives CASSRQGWDYGYTF.

This chain connects TRBV18 to TRBJ1-1; the D gene is possibly TRBD1 (5 bases). The CDR3 loop spans 15 amino acids. CDR1 KGHSH and CDR2 LQKENI come from the germline V gene. Trimming removed 6 bases from V and 4 bases from J, with 18 bases in between. The CDR3 coding sequence is TGTGCCAGCTCCCCGGCAGGGTTTGTAGGCACTGAAGCTTTCTTT. This encodes CASSPAGFVGTEAFF.

V is TRBV15 and J is TRBJ1-4; D call uncertain. V lost 6 bases to trimming and J lost 0 bases, with 11 bases between them. The CDR3 length is 15 residues. Germline-derived CDR1 and CDR2 are LNHNV and YYDKDF (reference sequence). In nucleotides, the CDR3 is TGTGCCACCAGTGGAGGACTTGCAACTAATGAAAAACTGTTTTTT. It translates to CATSGGLATNEKLFF.

The chain joins TRBV6-5 to TRBJ1-1, with no clear D. The length of the CDR3 is 15 residues. The germline gives CDR1 MNHEY, CDR2 SVGAGI. V lost 7 bases, J lost 3 bases, and 18 bases lay in between. The CDR3 loop is CASTLSYARDTEAFF. DNA for the CDR3: TGTGCCAGCACTCTATCCTATGCGCGGGACACTGAAGCTTTCTTT.

V gene TRBV29-1 combines with J gene TRBJ2-2; D gene ambiguous. V was cut by 7 bases and J by 6 bases, with 18 bases left in between. In germline, CDR1 is SQVTM, CDR2 ANQGSEA. CDR3 length: 14 amino acids. CDR3 in amino acids: CSANTHQGAGELFF. The CDR3 DNA follows: TGCAGCGCTAACACACACCAAGGCGCCGGGGAGCTGTTTTTT.

The chain joins TRBV5-1 to TRBJ2-4; 11 bases are shared with TRBD1. Germline CDR1 and CDR2: SGHRS and YFSETQ. The V segment lost 4 bases and the J segment 3 bases; nucleotides outside the gene matches: 9. The CDR3 spans 17 residues. The DNA of the CDR3 is TGCGCCAGCAGCACCCGGACAGGGGGCAGGGACAAAAACATTCAGTACTTC. This gives the protein CASSTRTGGRDKNIQYF.